What follows are 9 T cell receptor beta chains derived from one specimen sequenced in a study of blood T cell repertoires in COVID-19. This table comes from immunoSEQ multiplex PCR, and its TCRdb copy is limited to in-frame clones, with some not included. Of 300,000 to 400,000 clones in the sample, roughly 85% were seen once. The sequenced sample was peripheral blood. All receptors come from a human donor in a cohort sampled during active COVID-19.

This clone was observed a handful of times. V gene TRBV4-2 combines with J gene TRBJ1-1, with D possibly TRBD1 on 5 matching bases. The CDR3 runs to 19 residues. Per germline, CDR1 LGHNA and CDR2 YNFKEQ. V was clipped by 0 bases and J by 0 bases, with 20 bases between them. The CDR3 DNA reads TGTGCCAGCAGCCAAGATGCCGAAACAGGTCATTTCTTGAACACTGAAGCTTTCTTT. Amino acid sequence: CASSQDAETGHFLNTEAFF.

The chain carries TRBV15 and TRBJ1-2; 10 bases line up with TRBD1. The germline V gene has CDR1 LNHNV and CDR2 YYDKDF (reference sequence). The CDR3 is made up of 15 amino acids. The junction had 9 bases not matched to a gene; V was cut back by 6 bases and J by 5 bases. The CDR3 coding sequence is TGTGCCACCAGAGCCGGACAGGGGGGCTTATATGGCTACACCTTC. Amino acids: CATRAGQGGLYGYTF.

The table lists this clone with a few counts. This chain uses TRBV7-9 with TRBJ1-3; D is ambiguous. V was trimmed by 2 bases and J by 1 base, leaving 6 bases between them. Germline V CDR1 and CDR2: SEHNR, FQNEAQ (reference sequence). The CDR3 extends over 14 amino acids. The CDR3 nucleotides are TGTGCCAGCAGCTTAAGAGATTCTGGAAACACCATATATTTT. Protein: CASSLRDSGNTIYF. Combining the CDR3 with reference TRBV7-9 and TRBJ1-3 gives the whole variable domain DTGVSQNPRHKITKRGQNVTFRCDPISEHNRLYWYRQTLGQGPEFLTYFQNEAQLEKSRLLSDRFSAERPKGSFSTLEIQRTEQGDSAMYLCASSLRDSGNTIYFGEGSWLTVV.

The rearrangement uses TRBV14 and TRBJ2-6; TRBD1 matches at 7 bases. The germline CDR1 and CDR2 sequences are SGHDN and FVKESK. There are 17 residues in the CDR3. J gave up 0 bases and V 3 bases, and 5 bases lay outside the gene matches. The CDR3 nucleotides are TGTGCCAGCAGCCAGGGACAGCTCCCCTCTGGGGCCAACGTCCTGACTTTC. Its translation: CASSQGQLPSGANVLTF.

V gene TRBV5-8 combines with J gene TRBJ2-1; D is perhaps TRBD1 (5 bases). This CDR3 contains 17 residues. V was pared by 3 bases and J by 2 bases, with 18 bases between. Germline CDR1 is SGHTS and CDR2 is YDEGEE. Here the CDR3 DNA reads TGTGCCAGCAGCTCAAATGTCCTCAGGGAAACCTACAATGAGCAGTTCTTC. Translated: CASSSNVLRETYNEQFF.

The V call is TRBV7-8, the J call TRBJ2-7; D is possibly TRBD1 (5 bases). The length of the CDR3 is 15 residues. Trimming pared 2 bases from V and 4 bases from J, leaving 15 bases between. Looked up from germline, CDR1 is SGHVS and CDR2 is FQNEAQ. The CDR3 loop is CASSLFPDSKYEQYF. Written as DNA, the CDR3 is TGTGCCAGCAGCTTATTCCCCGACAGTAAATACGAGCAGTACTTC.

In regard to this clone: The junction and the germline gene differ at one end; a read error may be behind it. V usage is TRBV7-6 and J usage is TRBJ1-6; TRBD1 aligns across 9 bases. CDR1 SGHVS and CDR2 FNYEAQ come from the germline V gene. The CDR3 has 15 amino acids. DNA for the CDR3: TGTGCCAGCAGCTCTGGACAGGGGTATAGTTCACCCCTCCACTTT. As protein: CASSSGQGYSSPLHF.

This chain joins TRBV2 and TRBJ1-1; D is unresolved. CDR3 length equals 14 residues. V lost 5 bases and J 3 bases, leaving 13 bases between the germline ends. Germline CDR1 and CDR2: SNHLY and FYNNEI. CDR3 nucleotides: TGTGCCAGCAGTCCCCGGCGGAGGGACACTGAAGCTTTCTTT. As protein: CASSPRRRDTEAFF.

The chain combines TRBV27 with TRBJ2-7; 10 bases align to TRBD1. CDR3 size: 16 residues. CDR1 is MNHEY, CDR2 SMNVEV, per germline (reference sequence). V lost 0 bases to trimming and J lost 3 bases; unmatched junction nucleotides: 5. Written as DNA, the CDR3 is TGTGCCAGCAGTTTATCCGGGACAGGGGTGGGCTACGAGCAGTACTTC. It is translated as CASSLSGTGVGYEQYF.